The entry that follows covers one T cell receptor (beta chain) sequence. No antigen is known for it. Per-base qualities were not stored, and no clone one base away is much larger. The data were taken from a study of blood T cells in healthy people across ages (dated by TCRdb to 2014 to 2015). About the full investigation: Template switching captured roughly one uniquely barcoded TCR beta cDNA molecule per two T cells in model experiments. To track age-related changes in TCR beta repertoire diversity, the study relied on deep sequencing normalized with unique cDNA molecular identifiers. Donors were grouped into four age groups: young (average approximately 15 years), middle-aged (roughly 40), aged (around 62) and long-lived (roughly 80). To avoid experimental bias, donors of different ages were randomly spread across the sequencing lanes. Using the same blood draw, the study looked at two additional independent replicas of 1 million unique cDNA reads for two donors, one aged 18 to 30 and the other aged 80 or older.

Taken from cysteine to phenylalanine, the CDR3 has 17 residues. The kept DNA is CDR3 alone, 51 bases in frame from the first base. Taken from the germline V gene, the CDR1 and CDR2 loops are SGHTA and FQGTGA. Trimming accounts for 5 bases at V and 7 bases at J, while the number of junction bases matched to no gene is 18. Overall study results and their limits: Compared with the aged group, more naive CD4+ T cells, fewer expanded clones and increased TCR diversity were shown by the long-lived group, suggesting age selection. Since profiling was done on bulk unsorted PBMCs, naive and antigen-experienced compartments could not be conclusively compared. A strong correlation was found between observed TCR beta diversity and the percentage of naive T cells measured by flow cytometry. As age increased, observed TCR beta diversity per million T cells dropped in a roughly linear way, and a significant reduction was already evident by age 40. Donor CMV infection status was unknown, potentially confounding age-related changes in expanded clonotypes. Total diversity estimates from one million sequenced T cells were considered lower bounds and underestimates.

The method was 5' RACE. The sample was run on an Illumina HiSeq 2500. A second PCR of about 6 to 11 cycles was performed with a sample-barcoded 5' primer and a J-beta primer mix. A unique molecular identifier was introduced onto each TCR beta cDNA molecule by a template-switch 5' adaptor carrying 12 random nucleotides. At least 3 million CDR3-containing paired-end reads were obtained from each sample. First-strand cDNA was synthesized from all RNA with the Mint cDNA synthesis kit, primed by a TRBC-specific oligonucleotide. Following uracil-DNA glycosylase treatment, all cDNA underwent a first 18-cycle PCR with the universal primers M1SS and BC2_uni_R. The paper's processing steps were these. Normalization of each sample was performed by random selection of 1 million high-quality reads, each carrying a distinct molecular identifier. Instead of being binned into consensus sequences, reads that shared molecular identifiers were thrown out. MiTCR, set to a Q25 quality threshold and the strictest error-elimination algorithm, was used for CDR3 identification, clonotype clustering and error correction. Lower-bound total TCR beta diversity was estimated with a nonparametric unseen species model using Euler transformation. The raw public data were reprocessed by TCRdb itself: fastp quality trimming at Q25, MiXCR clonotype calling, in-frame beta chains only. Rows are combined by CDR3 protein, so each entry shows the most common genes and DNA. It is TCRdb's table, rather than the study itself, that gives the V and J calls and clone size. The sample includes about 1,500,000 distinct CDR3 sequences, with approximately 28% observed a single time. Of the sample, about 7.7% falls within the top ten clones.

The roughly 39 donors, aged roughly 6 to 100 years, were systemically healthy Caucasian individuals from Russia. Ten milliliters of peripheral blood were collected from each donor into EDTA-treated Vacutainer tubes. Ficoll-Paque density-gradient centrifugation was used to isolate PBMCs, with at least 6 million obtained per sample. Total RNA, at least 6 micrograms per sample, was extracted from PBMCs with Trizol reagent. The percentages of naive CD45RAhigh/CD27high T cells were determined by flow cytometry on a PBMC aliquot from every donor. The chain joins TRBV7-3 to TRBJ2-7; 9 junctional bases match TRBD2. This sequence originates from a woman in her twenties or thirties in good health. Sequenced input: blood. CDR3 reads: CASSPRSSGVSYNEQYF. The DNA sequence is as follows: TGTGCCAGCAGCCCGAGGTCTAGCGGGGTCTCCTACAATGAGCAGTACTTC.